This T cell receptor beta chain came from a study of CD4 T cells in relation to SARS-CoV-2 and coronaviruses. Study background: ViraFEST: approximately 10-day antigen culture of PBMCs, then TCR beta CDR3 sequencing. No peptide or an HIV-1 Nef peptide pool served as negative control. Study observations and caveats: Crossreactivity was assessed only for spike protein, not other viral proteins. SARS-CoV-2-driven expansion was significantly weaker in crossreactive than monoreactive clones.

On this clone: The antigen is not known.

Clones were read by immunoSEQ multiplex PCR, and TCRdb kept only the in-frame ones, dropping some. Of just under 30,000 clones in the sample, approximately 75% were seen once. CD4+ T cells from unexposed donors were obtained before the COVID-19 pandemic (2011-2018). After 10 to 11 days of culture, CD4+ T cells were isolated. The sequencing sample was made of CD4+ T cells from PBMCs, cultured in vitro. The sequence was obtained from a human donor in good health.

CDR3 in amino acids: CASSLSISGNTIYF. CDR3 nucleotide sequence: TGTGCCAGCAGCTTGTCCATCTCTGGAAACACCATATATTTT. V gene TRBV5-4 combines with J gene TRBJ1-3; unclear D gene. The CDR3 totals 14 residues. Per germline, CDR1 SGHNT and CDR2 YYREEE (reference sequence). The V end lost 1 base, the J end lost 0 bases, and 5 bases lay between the germline ends.